This T cell receptor (beta chain) came from a study of regulatory T cells in long-lasting Graves disease. Study-wide findings and caveats: TRBV28, TRBJ1-2 and TRBJ2-5 were favored in persistent disease.

Time point described: persistent/refractory GD, antithyroid drugs over 5 years with positive TRAb. The authors made the TCR library using RNA they extracted from PBMCs. Worth noting for this clonotype: Antigen: not known. A much larger clone lies a single base off, so this may be a read error. Likely a read error: the CDR3 ends without its conserved phenylalanine or tryptophan.

The CDR3 is made up of 14 amino acids. With 5 bases clipped from V and 2 bases from J, the junction kept 5 bases outside the gene matches. Germline loops: CDR1 LNHNV, CDR2 YYDKDF (reference sequence). Assembly of TCR beta libraries relied on iRepertoire HTBI primers together with Arm-PCR of CDR3 regions. MiXCR, run by TCRdb on the multiplex PCR reads, gives a single entry per CDR3 protein. The table lists hundreds of thousands of distinct CDR3 sequences, around 21% of them singletons. The material sequenced was peripheral blood mononuclear cells (PBMCs), taken when the disease was refractory, from a patient treated with antithyroid drugs. This sequence joins TRBV15 and TRBJ1-2; 7 bases are a match to TRBD1. The receptor's source is a female donor with Graves disease. The CDR3 DNA reads as TGTGCCACCAGCGTCCGACAGGGCAACTATGGCTACACCCTC. Residues: CATSVRQGNYGYTL.